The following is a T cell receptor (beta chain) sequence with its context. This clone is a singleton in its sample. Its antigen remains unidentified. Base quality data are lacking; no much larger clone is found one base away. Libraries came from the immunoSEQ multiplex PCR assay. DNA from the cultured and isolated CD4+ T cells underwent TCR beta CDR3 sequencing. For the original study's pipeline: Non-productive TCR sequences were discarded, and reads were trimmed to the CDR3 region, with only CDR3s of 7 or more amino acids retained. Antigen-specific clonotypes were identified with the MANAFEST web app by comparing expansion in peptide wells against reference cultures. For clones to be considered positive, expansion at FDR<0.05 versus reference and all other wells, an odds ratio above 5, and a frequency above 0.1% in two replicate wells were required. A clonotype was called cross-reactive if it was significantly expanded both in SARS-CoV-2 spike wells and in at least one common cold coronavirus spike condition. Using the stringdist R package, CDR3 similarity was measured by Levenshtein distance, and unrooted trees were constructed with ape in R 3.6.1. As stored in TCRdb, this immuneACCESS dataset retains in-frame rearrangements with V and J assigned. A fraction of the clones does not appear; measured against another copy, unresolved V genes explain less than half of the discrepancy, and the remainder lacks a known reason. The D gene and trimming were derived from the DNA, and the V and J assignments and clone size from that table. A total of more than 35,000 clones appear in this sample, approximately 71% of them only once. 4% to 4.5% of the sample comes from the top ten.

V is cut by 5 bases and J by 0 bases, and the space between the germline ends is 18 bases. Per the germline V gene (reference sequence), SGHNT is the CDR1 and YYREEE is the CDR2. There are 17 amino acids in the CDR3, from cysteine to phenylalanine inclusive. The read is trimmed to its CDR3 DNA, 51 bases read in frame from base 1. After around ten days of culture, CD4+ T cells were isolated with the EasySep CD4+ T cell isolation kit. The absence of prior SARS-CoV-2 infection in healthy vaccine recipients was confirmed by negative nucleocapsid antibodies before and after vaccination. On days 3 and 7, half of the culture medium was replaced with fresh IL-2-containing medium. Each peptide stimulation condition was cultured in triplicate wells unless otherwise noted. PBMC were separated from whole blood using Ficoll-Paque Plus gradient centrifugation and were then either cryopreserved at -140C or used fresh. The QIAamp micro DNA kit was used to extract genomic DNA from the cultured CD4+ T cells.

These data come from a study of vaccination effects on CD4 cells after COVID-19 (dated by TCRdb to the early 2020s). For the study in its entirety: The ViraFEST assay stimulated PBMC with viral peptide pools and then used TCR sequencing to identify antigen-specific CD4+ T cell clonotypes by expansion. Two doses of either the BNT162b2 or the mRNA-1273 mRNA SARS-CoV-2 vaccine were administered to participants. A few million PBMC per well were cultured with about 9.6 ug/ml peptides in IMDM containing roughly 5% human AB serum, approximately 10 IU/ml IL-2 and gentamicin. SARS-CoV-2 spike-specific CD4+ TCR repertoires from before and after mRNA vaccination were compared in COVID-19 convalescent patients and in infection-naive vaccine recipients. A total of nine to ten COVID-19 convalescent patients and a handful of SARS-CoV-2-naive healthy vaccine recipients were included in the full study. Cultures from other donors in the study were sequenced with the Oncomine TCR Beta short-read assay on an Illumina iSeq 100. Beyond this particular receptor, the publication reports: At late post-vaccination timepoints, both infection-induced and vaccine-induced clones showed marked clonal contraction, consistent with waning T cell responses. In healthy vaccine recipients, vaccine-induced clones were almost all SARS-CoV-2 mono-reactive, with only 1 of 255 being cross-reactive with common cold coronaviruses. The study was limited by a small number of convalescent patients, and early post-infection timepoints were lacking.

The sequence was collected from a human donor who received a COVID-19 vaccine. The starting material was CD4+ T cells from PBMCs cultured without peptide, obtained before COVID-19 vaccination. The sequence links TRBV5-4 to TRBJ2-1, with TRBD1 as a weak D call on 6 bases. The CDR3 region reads CASRPNSRGSSYNEQFF. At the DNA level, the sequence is TGTGCCAGCAGACCTAATTCTAGGGGGAGCTCCTACAATGAGCAGTTCTTC.